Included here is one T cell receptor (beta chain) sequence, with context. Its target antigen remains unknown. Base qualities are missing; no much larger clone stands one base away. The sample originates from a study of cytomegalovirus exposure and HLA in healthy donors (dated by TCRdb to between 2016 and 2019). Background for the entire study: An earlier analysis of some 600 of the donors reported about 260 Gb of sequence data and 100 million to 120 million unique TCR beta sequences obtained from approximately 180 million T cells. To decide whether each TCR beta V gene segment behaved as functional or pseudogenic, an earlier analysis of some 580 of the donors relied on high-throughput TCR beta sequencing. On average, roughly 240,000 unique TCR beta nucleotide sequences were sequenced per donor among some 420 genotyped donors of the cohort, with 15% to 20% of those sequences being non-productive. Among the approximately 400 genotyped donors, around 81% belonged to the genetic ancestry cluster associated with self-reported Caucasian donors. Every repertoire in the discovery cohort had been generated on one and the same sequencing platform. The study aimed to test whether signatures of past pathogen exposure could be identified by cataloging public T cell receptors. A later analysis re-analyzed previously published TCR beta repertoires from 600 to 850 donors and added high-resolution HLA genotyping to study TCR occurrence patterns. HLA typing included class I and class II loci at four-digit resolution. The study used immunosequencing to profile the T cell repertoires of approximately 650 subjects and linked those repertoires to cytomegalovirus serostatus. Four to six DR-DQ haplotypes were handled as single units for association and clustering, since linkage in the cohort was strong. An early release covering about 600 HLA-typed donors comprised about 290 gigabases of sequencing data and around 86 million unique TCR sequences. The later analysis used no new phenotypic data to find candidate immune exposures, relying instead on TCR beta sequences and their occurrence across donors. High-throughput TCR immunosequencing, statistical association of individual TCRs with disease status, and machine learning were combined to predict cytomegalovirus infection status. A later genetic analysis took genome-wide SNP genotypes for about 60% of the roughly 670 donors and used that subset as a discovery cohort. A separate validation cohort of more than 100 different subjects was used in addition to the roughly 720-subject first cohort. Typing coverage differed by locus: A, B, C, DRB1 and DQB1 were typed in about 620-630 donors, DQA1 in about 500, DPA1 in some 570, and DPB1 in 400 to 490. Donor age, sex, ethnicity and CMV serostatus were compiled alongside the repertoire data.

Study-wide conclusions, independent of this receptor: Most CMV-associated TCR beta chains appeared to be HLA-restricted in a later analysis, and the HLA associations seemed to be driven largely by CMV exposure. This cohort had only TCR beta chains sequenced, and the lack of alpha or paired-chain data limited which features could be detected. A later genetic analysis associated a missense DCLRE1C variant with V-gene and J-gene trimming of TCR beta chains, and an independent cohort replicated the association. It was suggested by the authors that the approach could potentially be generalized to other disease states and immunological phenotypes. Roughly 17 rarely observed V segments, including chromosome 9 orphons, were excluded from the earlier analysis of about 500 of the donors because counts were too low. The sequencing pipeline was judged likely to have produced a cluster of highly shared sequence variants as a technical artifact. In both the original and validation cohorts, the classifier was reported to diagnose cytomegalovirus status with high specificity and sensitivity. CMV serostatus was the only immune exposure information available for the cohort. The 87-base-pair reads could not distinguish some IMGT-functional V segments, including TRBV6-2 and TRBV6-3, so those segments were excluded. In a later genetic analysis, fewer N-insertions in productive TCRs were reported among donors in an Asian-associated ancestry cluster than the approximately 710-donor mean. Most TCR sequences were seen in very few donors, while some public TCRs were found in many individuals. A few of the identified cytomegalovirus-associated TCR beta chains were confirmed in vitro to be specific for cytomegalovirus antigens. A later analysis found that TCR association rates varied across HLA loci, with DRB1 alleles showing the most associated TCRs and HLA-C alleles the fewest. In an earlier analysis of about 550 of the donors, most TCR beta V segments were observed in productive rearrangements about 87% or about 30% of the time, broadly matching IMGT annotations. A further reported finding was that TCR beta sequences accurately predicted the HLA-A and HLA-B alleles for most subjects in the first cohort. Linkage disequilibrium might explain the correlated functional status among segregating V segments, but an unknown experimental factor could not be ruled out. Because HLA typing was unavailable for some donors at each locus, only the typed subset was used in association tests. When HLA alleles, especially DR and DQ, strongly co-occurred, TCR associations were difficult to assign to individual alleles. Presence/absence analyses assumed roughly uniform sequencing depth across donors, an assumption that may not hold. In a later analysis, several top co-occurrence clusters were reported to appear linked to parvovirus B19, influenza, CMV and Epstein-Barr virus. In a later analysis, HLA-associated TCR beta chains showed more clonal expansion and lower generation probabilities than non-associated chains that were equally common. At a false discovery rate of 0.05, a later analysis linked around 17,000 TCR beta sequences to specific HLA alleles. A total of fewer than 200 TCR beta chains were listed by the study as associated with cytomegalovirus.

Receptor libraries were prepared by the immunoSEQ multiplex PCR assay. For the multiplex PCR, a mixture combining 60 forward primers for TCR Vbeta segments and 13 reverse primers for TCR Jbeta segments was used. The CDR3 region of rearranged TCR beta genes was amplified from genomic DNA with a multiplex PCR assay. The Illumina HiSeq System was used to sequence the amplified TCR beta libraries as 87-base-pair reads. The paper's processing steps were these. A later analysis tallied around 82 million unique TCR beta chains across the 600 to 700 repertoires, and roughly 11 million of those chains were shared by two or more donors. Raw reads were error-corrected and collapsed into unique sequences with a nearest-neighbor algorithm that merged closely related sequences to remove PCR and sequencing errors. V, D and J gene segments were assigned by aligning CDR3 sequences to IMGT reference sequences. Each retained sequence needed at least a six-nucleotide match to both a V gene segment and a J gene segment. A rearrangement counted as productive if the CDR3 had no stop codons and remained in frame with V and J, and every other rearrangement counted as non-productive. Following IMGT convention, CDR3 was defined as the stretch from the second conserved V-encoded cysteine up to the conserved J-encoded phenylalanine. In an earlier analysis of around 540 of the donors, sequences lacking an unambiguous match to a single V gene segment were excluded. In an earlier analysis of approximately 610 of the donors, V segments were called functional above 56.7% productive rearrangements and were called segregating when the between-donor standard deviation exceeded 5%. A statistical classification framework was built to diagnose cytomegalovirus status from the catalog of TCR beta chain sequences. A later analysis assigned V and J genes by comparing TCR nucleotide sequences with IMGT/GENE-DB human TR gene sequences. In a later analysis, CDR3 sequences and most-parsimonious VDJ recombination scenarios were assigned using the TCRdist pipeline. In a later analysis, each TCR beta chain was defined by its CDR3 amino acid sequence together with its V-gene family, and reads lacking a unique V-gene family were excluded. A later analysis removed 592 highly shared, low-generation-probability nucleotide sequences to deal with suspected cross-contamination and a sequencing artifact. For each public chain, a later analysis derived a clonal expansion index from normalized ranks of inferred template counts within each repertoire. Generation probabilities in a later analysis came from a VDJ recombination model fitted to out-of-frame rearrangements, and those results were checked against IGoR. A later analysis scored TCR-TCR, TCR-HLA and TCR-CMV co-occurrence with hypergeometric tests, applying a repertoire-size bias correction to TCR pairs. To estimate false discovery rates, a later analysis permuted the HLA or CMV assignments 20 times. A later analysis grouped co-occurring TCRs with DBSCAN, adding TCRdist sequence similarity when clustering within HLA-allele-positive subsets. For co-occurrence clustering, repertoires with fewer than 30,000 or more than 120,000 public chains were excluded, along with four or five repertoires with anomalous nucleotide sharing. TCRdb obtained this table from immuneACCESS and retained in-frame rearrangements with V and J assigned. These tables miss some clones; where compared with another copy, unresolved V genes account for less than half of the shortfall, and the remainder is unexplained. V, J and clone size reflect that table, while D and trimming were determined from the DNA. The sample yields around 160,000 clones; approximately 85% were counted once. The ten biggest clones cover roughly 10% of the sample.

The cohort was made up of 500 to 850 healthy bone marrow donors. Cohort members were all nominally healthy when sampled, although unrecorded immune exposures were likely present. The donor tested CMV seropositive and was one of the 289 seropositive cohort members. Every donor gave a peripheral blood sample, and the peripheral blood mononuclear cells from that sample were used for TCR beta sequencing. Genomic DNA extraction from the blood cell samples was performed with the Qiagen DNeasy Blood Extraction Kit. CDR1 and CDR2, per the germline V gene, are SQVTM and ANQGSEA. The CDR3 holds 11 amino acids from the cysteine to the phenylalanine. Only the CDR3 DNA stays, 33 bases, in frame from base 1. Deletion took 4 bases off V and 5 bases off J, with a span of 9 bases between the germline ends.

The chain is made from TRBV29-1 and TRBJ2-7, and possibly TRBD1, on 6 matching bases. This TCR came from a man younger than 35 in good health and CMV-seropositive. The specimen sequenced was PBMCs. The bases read TGCAGCGTTGGACAGGTCCACGAGCAGTACTTC. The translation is CSVGQVHEQYF.